This T cell receptor beta chain derives from a study of blood T cell repertoires in COVID-19. The overall study: The samples span acute and convalescent COVID-19 from the United States, Italy and Spain. PBMCs, B-cell-depleted T cells, or T cells provided the cDNA or gDNA that made up the material.

V was cut by 3 bases and J by 0 bases, with 18 bases left in between. Per the germline V gene, CDR1 is MRHNA and CDR2 is SNTAGT. The CDR3 runs to 17 residues. How the authors handled the data: Amplification of reference gene primers provided the estimated nucleated cell counts. Assay used: immunoSEQ multiplex PCR; TCRdb lists only in-frame clones, some missing. V, J and clone size are taken as reported in that table, and D and trimming were inferred from the DNA itself. The sample records under 200,000 clones, just over 85% being singletons. V usage is TRBV6-4 and J usage is TRBJ2-7; tentatively, D is TRBD2 (5 bases). The TCR originated in a man aged 55-75 years with acute or convalescent COVID-19. The sample consisted of peripheral blood. The CDR3 DNA reads as TGTGCCAGCAGTGATATTCCTCCGGGAACTAGCTCCTACGAGCAGTACTTC. It is translated as CASSDIPPGTSSYEQYF.